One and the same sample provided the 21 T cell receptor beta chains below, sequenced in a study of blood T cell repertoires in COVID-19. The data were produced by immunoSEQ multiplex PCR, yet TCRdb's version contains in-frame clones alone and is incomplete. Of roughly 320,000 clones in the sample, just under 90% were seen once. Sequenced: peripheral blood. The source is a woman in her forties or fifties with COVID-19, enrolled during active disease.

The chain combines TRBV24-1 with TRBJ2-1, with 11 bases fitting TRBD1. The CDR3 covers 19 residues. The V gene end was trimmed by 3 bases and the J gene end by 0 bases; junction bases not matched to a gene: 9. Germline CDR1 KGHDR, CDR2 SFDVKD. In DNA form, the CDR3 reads TGTGCCACCAGTGATAGTCCCGGGACAGGGGGGAGCTCCTACAATGAGCAGTTCTTC. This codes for CATSDSPGTGGSSYNEQFF.

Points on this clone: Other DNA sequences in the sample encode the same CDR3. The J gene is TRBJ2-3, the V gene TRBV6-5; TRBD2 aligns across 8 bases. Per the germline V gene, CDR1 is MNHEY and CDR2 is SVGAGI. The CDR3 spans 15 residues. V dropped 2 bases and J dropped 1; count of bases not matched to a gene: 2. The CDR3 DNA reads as TGTGCCAGCAGTTACCGAGCGGGGGGCACAGATACGCAGTATTTT. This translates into CASSYRAGGTDTQYF.

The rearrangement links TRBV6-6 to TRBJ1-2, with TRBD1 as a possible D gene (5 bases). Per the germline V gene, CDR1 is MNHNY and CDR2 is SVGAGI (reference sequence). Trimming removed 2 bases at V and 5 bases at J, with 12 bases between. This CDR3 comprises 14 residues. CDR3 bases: TGTGCCAGCAGTTACGTCGACAGTTCTTATGGCTACACCTTC. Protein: CASSYVDSSYGYTF.

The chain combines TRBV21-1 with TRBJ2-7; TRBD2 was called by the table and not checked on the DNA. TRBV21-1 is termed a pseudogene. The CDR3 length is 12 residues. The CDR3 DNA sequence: TGTGCCAGCAGCCTCCGCTCCTACGAGCAGTACTTC. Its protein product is CASSLRSYEQYF.

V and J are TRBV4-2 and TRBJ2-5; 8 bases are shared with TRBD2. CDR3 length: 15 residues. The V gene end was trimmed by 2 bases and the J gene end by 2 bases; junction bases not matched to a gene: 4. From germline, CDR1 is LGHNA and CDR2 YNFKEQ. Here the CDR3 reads CASSQPGLGQETQYF. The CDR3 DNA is TGTGCCAGCAGCCAACCGGGACTAGGACAAGAGACCCAGTACTTC.

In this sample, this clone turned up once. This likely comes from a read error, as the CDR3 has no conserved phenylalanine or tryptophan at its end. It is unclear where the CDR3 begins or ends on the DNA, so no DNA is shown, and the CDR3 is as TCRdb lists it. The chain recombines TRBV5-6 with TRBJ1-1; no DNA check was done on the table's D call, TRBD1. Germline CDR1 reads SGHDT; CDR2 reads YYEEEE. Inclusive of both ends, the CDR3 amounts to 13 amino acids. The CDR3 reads CASSLYRLGPPAL.

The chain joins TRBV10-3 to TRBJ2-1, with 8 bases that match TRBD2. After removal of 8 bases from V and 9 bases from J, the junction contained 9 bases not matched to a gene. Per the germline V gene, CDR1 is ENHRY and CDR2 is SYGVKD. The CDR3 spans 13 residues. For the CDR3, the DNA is TGTGCCATCGCACGTCGGGAGGGTGGTGAGCAGTTCTTC. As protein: CAIARREGGEQFF.

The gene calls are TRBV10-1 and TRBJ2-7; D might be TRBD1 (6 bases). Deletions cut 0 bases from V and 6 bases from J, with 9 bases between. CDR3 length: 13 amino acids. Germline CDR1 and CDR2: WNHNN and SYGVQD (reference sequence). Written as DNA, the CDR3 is TGCGCCAGCAGTGAGTCGAGCAGGGGCGAGCAGTACTTC. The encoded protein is CASSESSRGEQYF.

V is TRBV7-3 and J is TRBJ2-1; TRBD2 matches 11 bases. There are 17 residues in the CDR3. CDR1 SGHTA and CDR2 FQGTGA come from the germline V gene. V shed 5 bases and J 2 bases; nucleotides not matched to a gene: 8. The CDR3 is CASSHTGTSGAYNEQFF. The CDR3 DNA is TGTGCCAGCAGCCATACCGGGACTAGCGGAGCCTACAATGAGCAGTTCTTC.

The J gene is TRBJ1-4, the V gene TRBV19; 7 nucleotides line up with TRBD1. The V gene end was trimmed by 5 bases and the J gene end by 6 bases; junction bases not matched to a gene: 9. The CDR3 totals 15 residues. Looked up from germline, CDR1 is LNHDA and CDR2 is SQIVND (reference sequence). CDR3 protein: CASSAYRGEDEKLFF. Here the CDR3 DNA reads TGTGCCAGTAGTGCATACAGGGGAGAAGATGAAAAACTGTTTTTT.

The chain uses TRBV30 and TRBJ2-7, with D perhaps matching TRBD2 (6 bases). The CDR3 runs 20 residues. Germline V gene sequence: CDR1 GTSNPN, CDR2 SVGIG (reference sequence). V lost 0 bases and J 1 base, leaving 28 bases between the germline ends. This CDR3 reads CAWSVSVHGRASVASYEQYF. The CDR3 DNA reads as TGTGCCTGGAGTGTCAGCGTTCATGGAAGGGCTAGCGTGGCTTCCTACGAGCAGTACTTC.

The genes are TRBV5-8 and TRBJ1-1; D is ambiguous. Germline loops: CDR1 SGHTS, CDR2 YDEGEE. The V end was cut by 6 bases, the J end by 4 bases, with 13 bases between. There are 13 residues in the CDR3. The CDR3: CASNREGTTEAFF. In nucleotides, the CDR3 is TGTGCCAGCAATAGAGAGGGTACCACTGAAGCTTTCTTT.

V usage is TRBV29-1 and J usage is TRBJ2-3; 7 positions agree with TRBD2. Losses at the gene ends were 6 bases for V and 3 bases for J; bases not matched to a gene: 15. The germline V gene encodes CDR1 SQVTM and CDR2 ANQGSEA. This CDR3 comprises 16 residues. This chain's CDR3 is CSVEKARGVFTDTQYF. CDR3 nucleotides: TGCAGCGTCGAAAAAGCTCGGGGGGTTTTTACAGATACGCAGTATTTT.

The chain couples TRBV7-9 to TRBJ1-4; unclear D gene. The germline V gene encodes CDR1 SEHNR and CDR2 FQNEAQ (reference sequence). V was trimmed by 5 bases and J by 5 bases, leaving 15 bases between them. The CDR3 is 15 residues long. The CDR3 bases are TGTGCCAGCAGCCCCCTCCTGACAAACAATGAAAAACTGTTTTTT. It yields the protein CASSPLLTNNEKLFF.

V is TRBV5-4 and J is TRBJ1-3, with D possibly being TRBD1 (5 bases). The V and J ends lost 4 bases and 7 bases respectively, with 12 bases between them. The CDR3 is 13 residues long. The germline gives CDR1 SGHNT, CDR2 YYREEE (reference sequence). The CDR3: CASSGGLRNTIYF. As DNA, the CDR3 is TGTGCCAGCAGCGGGGGACTTCGGAACACCATATATTTT.

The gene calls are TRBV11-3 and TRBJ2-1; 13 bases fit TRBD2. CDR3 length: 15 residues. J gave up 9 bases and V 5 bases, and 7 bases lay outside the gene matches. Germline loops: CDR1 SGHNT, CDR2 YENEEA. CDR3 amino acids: CASSLGLAGVGEQFF. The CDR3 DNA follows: TGTGCCAGCAGCCTCGGACTAGCGGGAGTGGGTGAGCAGTTCTTC.

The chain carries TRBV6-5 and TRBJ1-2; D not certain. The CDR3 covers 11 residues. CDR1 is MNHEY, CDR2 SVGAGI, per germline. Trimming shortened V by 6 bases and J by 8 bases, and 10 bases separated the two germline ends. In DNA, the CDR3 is TGTGCCAGCAGGCTCTCGGGGGGCTACACCTTC. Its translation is CASRLSGGYTF.

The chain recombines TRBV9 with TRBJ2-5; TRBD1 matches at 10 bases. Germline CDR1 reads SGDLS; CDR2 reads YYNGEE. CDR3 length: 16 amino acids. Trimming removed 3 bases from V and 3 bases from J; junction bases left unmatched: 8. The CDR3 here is CASSAVPGQGKETQYF. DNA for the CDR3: TGTGCCAGCAGCGCAGTCCCGGGACAGGGGAAAGAGACCCAGTACTTC.

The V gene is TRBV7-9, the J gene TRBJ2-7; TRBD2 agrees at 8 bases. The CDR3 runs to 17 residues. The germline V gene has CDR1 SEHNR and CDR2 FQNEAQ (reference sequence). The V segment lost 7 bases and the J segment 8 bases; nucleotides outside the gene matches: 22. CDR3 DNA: TGTGCCAGCACCTCATCCGAGGCTAGCGGGTCCTACGGGCAGCAGTACTTC. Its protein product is CASTSSEASGSYGQQYF.

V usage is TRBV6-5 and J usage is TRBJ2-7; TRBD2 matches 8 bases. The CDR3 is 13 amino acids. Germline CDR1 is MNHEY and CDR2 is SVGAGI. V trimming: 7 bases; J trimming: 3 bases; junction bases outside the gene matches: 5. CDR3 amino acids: CASTIAGYYEQYF. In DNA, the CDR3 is TGTGCCAGCACTATAGCGGGATACTACGAGCAGTACTTC.

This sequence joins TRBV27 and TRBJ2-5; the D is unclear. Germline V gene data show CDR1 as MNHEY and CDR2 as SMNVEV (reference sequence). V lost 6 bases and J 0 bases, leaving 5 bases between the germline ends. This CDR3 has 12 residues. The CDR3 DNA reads TGTGCCAGCAGACAGTACCAAGAGACCCAGTACTTC. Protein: CASRQYQETQYF.